The clone carrying this T cell receptor beta chain turned up a few times. Trimming cost V 6 bases and J 4 bases, with 13 bases left between them. Germline CDR1 reads MNHEY; CDR2 reads SVGAGI. This CDR3 spans 14 amino acids. These data come from a study of blood T cell repertoires in COVID-19. TCRdb keeps only in-frame clones here, not all; method: immunoSEQ multiplex PCR. The sample lists 250,000 to 400,000 clones, about 88% occurring once. The specimen sequenced was PBMCs or T cells enriched from blood (not recorded which). This receptor was obtained from a man aged 60 to 75 who had recovered from COVID-19. The V gene is TRBV6-5, the J gene TRBJ2-1; D may be TRBD1 (6 bases). CDR3 sequence: CASRPPGHYNEQFF. Here the CDR3 DNA reads TGTGCCAGCAGGCCACCGGGACATTACAATGAGCAGTTCTTC.